One TCR beta chain is described in this entry. What it recognizes is unknown. This record belongs to a study of siplizumab effects on memory and regulatory T cells. CDR1 and CDR2 (germline): MNHNS, SASEGT. Trimming shortened V by 4 bases and J by 6 bases, and 16 bases separated the two germline ends. CDR3 length equals 15 residues. Roughly 100,000 TCR templates underwent assay in each sample. Here immunoSEQ multiplex PCR was the method, and the copy in TCRdb shows in-frame clones only, minus some. The sample records approximately 100,000 clones, about 90% being singletons. The study's findings and limits: Naive versus memory phenotype went unassigned for roughly 75-97% of proliferating CD4+ or CD8+ clones. The naive T cell population seemed more diverse than memory cells and seemed a major contributor to the alloresponse. Versus under 35% in controls, the mappable alloreactive CD4+ clones averaged 68.8% Treg-derived with siplizumab.

This TCR derives from a human donor in good health. The sequenced sample consisted of Tregs sorted from blood. The gene calls are TRBV6-1 and TRBJ2-4; D might be TRBD2 (5 bases). CDR3 coding DNA: TGTGCCAGCAGTGCCCTACTAGGCCGGCCAAACATTCAGTACTTC. Amino acids: CASSALLGRPNIQYF.